These 19 T cell receptor beta chains were sequenced from one sample in a study of T-cell reconstitution after alpha-beta-depleted transplantation in children. The TCRbeta library was prepared with unique molecular identifiers. TCRdb re-called the PCR reads with MiXCR, one entry per CDR3 protein. The sample contains about 310,000 distinct CDR3 sequences, 20% to 30% of which appear only once. Source: PBMCs, mostly from graft donor cells, taken 180 days after TCRalphabeta/CD19-depleted stem cell transplant. All receptors come from a male patient aged 10 to 17 who had a stem cell transplant for acute lymphoblastic leukemia, so the T cells may come from the graft donor.

This clonotype was counted many times. The V call is TRBV6-6, the J call TRBJ2-5; a possible D gene is TRBD2 (5 bases). The CDR3 length is 17 residues. Trimming took off 0 bases at V and 7 bases at J, with 21 bases between the two ends. Germline assignment: CDR1 MNHNY and CDR2 SVGAGI (reference sequence). The CDR3 reads CASSYSIGGLGLGTQYF. The CDR3 nucleotides are TGTGCCAGCAGTTACTCGATTGGAGGTTTGGGGTTAGGGACCCAGTACTTC.

This clonotype turned up a few times. The V call is TRBV25-1, the J call TRBJ2-1, with 7 bases lining up with TRBD2. Germline lookup yields CDR1 MGHDK and CDR2 SYGVNS. J was trimmed by 7 bases and V by 5 bases; bases with no gene match: 5. The CDR3 covers 13 residues. The DNA of the CDR3 is TGTGCCAGCAGTATGGGACTAAATAATGAGCAGTTCTTC. Amino acids: CASSMGLNNEQFF. Combining the CDR3 with reference TRBV25-1 and TRBJ2-1 gives the whole variable domain EADIYQTPRYLVIGTGKKITLECSQTMGHDKMYWYQQDPGMELHLIHYSYGVNSTEKGDLSSESTVSRIRTEHFPLTLESARPSHTSQYLCASSMGLNNEQFFGPGTRLTVL.

This clonotype turned up a few times. The J gene is TRBJ2-1, the V gene TRBV12-3 or TRBV12-4; possibly TRBD1 for D (6 bases). This CDR3 spans 14 amino acids. The ends were cut back, 5 bases at V and 3 bases at J, with 11 bases in the middle. The CDR3 DNA reads TGTGCCAGCAGTGGGACAACCGTCTACAATGAGCAGTTCTTC. Translating it yields CASSGTTVYNEQFF.

The chain links TRBV9 to TRBJ2-2; D is perhaps TRBD1 (6 bases). V lost 3 bases to trimming and J lost 2 bases, with 14 bases between them. This CDR3 comprises 16 residues. CDR1 is SGDLS and CDR2 is YYNGEE in the germline V gene. The CDR3, as DNA: TGTGCCAGCAGCGACAGGGAACAGATAAACACCGGGGAGCTGTTTTTT. Protein product: CASSDREQINTGELFF.

The chain couples TRBV10-3 to TRBJ2-3; TRBD2 agrees at 8 bases. Germline CDR1 reads ENHRY; CDR2 reads SYGVKD. This CDR3 is 16 amino acids long. The V and J ends lost 4 bases and 5 bases, in that order; junction bases with no gene match: 11. For the CDR3, the DNA is TGTGCCATCAGTGTGGCAGTCAAGGCGGGGGGAGATACGCAGTATTTT. As protein: CAISVAVKAGGDTQYF.

This clonotype has a handful of counts. V usage is TRBV6-5 and J usage is TRBJ2-7; D is possibly TRBD1 (6 bases). The germline V gene encodes CDR1 MNHEY and CDR2 SVGAGI. The CDR3 has 14 residues. V lost 7 bases, J lost 1 base, and 14 bases lay in between. The CDR3 DNA follows: TGTGCCAGCATTGACTCAGGGGCTTCCTACGAGCAGTACTTC. Translated: CASIDSGASYEQYF.

The chain links TRBV29-1 to TRBJ2-3; 9 bases are a match to TRBD2. The V segment lost 6 bases and the J segment 4 bases; nucleotides outside the gene matches: 14. The CDR3 contains 16 residues. The germline gives CDR1 SQVTM, CDR2 ANQGSEA. The CDR3 spells CSVGPLAGSSPDTQYF. In nucleotides, the CDR3 is TGCAGCGTCGGACCCCTAGCGGGATCATCCCCAGATACGCAGTATTTT.

This clonotype was observed a handful of times. V and J are TRBV19 and TRBJ2-1, with D possibly being TRBD1 or TRBD2 (5 bases each). The V and J ends lost 5 bases and 4 bases respectively, with 6 bases between them. CDR1 LNHDA and CDR2 SQIVND come from the germline V gene (reference sequence). This CDR3 has 12 amino acids. This chain's CDR3 is CASSWGYNEQFF. CDR3 in DNA: TGTGCCAGTAGTTGGGGGTACAATGAGCAGTTCTTC.

In this sample, this clonotype turned up a few times. The gene calls are TRBV4-1 and TRBJ1-5; maybe TRBD1 (6 bases). The germline V and J ends were trimmed by 6 bases and 1 base, with 13 bases remaining between them. CDR3 length equals 15 residues. Germline lookup yields CDR1 MGHRA and CDR2 YSYEKL. CDR3 sequence reads: CASRSRTVSNQPQHF. Here the CDR3 DNA reads TGCGCCAGCAGGTCTCGGACAGTAAGCAATCAGCCCCAGCATTTT.

The gene calls are TRBV6-1 and TRBJ2-7, with D perhaps matching TRBD2 (6 bases). The V end was cut by 6 bases, the J end by 0 bases, with 15 bases between. This CDR3 has 15 residues. Germline CDR1 is MNHNS and CDR2 is SASEGT. The CDR3 is CASRTERAFSYEQYF. The CDR3 bases are TGTGCCAGCAGAACGGAGCGGGCGTTCTCCTACGAGCAGTACTTC.

V and J are TRBV18 and TRBJ2-1; 7 nucleotides line up with TRBD2. V shed 8 bases and J 0 bases; nucleotides not matched to a gene: 10. The CDR3 totals 16 residues. CDR1 and CDR2 (germline): KGHSH, LQKENI. The chain's CDR3 is CASRSSAGVSYNEQFF. The DNA for the CDR3 is TGTGCCAGCCGATCGTCCGCGGGAGTCTCCTACAATGAGCAGTTCTTC.

This clonotype came up a few times. The rearrangement joins TRBV29-1 to TRBJ1-2; D remains unclear. V gave up 6 bases and J gave up 2 bases, with 7 bases separating them. The CDR3 runs 11 residues. CDR1 SQVTM and CDR2 ANQGSEA come from the germline V gene. The CDR3 protein is CSVVTNYGYTF. In DNA form, the CDR3 reads TGCAGCGTGGTGACCAACTATGGCTACACCTTC.

A note on this clonotype: A much larger clone lies one base from this, so it may be a read error. The rearrangement links TRBV5-1 to TRBJ2-5, with D possibly being TRBD2 (5 bases). This CDR3 has 15 residues. The germline CDR1 and CDR2 sequences are SGHRS and YFSETQ. The CDR3 DNA reads TGCGTCAGCAGCTTGGACGGGGTCTACCAAGAGACCCAGTACTTC. This gives the protein CVSSLDGVYQETQYF.

V gene TRBV27 combines with J gene TRBJ2-1; D possibly uses TRBD1 or TRBD2 (6 bases each). Germline V gene lookup returns CDR1 MNHEY and CDR2 SMNVEV (reference sequence). This CDR3 has 11 amino acids. Trimming stripped 4 bases from V and 9 bases from J, with 7 bases between. Written as DNA, the CDR3 is TGTGCCAGCAGTTGGGGGGCTGAGCAGTTCTTC. This translates into CASSWGAEQFF.

This clonotype showed up just a few times. The rearrangement uses TRBV5-1 and TRBJ2-1, with 8 bases that match TRBD2. J lost 6 bases, V lost 0 bases, and 2 bases had no gene match. The CDR3 consists of 14 residues. Per germline, CDR1 SGHRS and CDR2 YFSETQ. This CDR3 is CASSLAGGINEQFF. The CDR3 DNA follows: TGCGCCAGCAGCTTGGCGGGGGGGATCAATGAGCAGTTCTTC.

This clonotype occurred a few times. This chain joins TRBV12-3 or TRBV12-4 and TRBJ2-7; possibly TRBD2 for D (6 bases). The CDR3 runs to 13 residues. V was cut by 5 bases and J by 6 bases, with 14 bases left in between. The CDR3 coding sequence is TGTGCCAGCAGTCCGGAGGGGAAAGGCGAGCAGTACTTC. Translated: CASSPEGKGEQYF.

J is TRBJ2-2 and V is TRBV20-1; TRBD2 matches at 9 bases. V lost 2 bases to trimming and J lost 0 bases; unmatched junction nucleotides: 1. There are 15 residues in the CDR3. CDR1 and CDR2 (germline): DFQATT, SNEGSKA (reference sequence). The CDR3: CSARLAGSNTGELFF. The CDR3 region has the DNA TGCAGTGCTAGACTAGCGGGATCGAACACCGGGGAGCTGTTTTTT.

This clonotype was observed a handful of times. The chain has TRBV5-5 and TRBJ1-6, with 8 bases identical to TRBD1. CDR1 SGHKS and CDR2 YYEKEE come from the germline V gene (reference sequence). Trimming removed 4 bases from V and 5 bases from J; junction bases left unmatched: 5. CDR3 length equals 15 residues. The CDR3 protein is CASSKEDRDNSPLHF. CDR3 DNA: TGTGCCAGCAGCAAGGAGGACAGGGATAATTCACCCCTCCACTTT.

This clonotype has more than one count but fewer than ten. The chain recombines TRBV27 with TRBJ1-2; weak D call: TRBD1 (5 bases). V was clipped by 5 bases and J by 8 bases, with 18 bases between them. CDR1 MNHEY and CDR2 SMNVEV come from the germline V gene (reference sequence). The CDR3 is made up of 14 amino acids. CDR3 DNA sequence: TGTGCCAGCAGTCCGGGGGGGGGAGCTGGAGGCTACACCTTC. It translates to CASSPGGGAGGYTF.